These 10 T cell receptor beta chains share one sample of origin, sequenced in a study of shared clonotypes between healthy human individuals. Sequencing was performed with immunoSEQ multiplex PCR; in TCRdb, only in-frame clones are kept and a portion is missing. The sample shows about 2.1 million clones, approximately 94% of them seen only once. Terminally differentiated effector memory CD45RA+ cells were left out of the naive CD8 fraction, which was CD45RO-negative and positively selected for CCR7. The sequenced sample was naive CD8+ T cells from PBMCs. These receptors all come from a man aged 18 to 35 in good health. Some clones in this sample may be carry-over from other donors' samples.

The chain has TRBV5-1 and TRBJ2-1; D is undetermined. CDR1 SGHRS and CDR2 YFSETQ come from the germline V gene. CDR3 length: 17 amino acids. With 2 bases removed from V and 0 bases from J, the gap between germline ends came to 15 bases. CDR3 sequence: CASSFQSWASSYNEQFF. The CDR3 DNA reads TGCGCCAGCAGCTTCCAGAGTTGGGCAAGCTCCTACAATGAGCAGTTCTTC.

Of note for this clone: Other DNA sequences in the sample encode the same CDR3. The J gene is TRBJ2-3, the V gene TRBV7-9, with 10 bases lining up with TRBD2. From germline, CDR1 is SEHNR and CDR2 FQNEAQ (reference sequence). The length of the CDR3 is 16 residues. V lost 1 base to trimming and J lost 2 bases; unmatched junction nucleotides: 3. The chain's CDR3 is CASSLETSGVTDTQYF. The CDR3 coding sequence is TGTGCCAGCAGCTTAGAAACTAGCGGGGTCACAGATACGCAGTATTTT.

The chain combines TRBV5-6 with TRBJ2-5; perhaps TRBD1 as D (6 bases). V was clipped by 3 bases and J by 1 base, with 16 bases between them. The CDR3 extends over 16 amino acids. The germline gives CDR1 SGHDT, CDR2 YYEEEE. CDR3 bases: TGTGCCAGCAGCTCCCTTACCGGGACACTCCAAGAGACCCAGTACTTC. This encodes CASSSLTGTLQETQYF.

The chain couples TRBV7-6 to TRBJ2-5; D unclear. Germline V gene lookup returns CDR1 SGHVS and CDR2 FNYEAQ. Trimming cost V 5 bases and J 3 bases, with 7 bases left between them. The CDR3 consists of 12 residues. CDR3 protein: CASSLHKETQYF. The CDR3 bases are TGTGCCAGCAGCCTTCACAAAGAGACCCAGTACTTC.

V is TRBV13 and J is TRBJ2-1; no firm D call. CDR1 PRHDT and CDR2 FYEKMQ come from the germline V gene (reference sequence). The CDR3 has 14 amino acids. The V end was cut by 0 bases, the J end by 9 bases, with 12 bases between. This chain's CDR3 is CASSLGGNQGEQFF. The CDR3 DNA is TGTGCCAGCAGCTTAGGTGGGAATCAAGGTGAGCAGTTCTTC.

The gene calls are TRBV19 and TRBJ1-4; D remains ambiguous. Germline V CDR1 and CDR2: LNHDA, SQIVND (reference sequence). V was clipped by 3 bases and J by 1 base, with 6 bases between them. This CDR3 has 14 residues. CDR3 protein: CASSMPRTNEKLFF. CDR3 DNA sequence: TGTGCCAGTAGTATGCCGAGAACTAATGAAAAACTGTTTTTT.

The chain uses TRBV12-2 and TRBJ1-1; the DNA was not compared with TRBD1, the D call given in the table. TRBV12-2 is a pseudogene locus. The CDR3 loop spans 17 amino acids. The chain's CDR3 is CASRSSQPRQGRTEAFF. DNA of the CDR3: TGTGCAAGTCGCTCCTCTCAACCACGACAGGGCCGCACTGAAGCTTTCTTT.

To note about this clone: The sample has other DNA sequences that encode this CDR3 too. Here the CDR3 reads CAISESTNTEAFF. The CDR3 DNA follows: TGTGCCATCAGTGAGTCCACGAACACTGAAGCTTTCTTT. This rearrangement joins TRBV10-3 to TRBJ1-1; D not certain. This CDR3 spans 13 amino acids. V lost 0 bases, J lost 1 base, and 3 bases lay in between. Germline lookup yields CDR1 ENHRY and CDR2 SYGVKD.

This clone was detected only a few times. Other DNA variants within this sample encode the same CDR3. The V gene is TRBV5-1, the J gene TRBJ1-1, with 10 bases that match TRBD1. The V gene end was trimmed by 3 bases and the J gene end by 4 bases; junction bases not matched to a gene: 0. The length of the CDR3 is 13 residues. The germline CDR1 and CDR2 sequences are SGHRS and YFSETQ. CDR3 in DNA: TGCGCCAGCAGCTGGACAGGGGGCACTGAAGCTTTCTTT. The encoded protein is CASSWTGGTEAFF.

CDR3 sequence (DNA): TGTGCCAGCAGCTTAGTAATCGGACTAGCGGGAGTCACGCAGTATTTT. Its protein product is CASSLVIGLAGVTQYF. This sequence joins TRBV11-2 and TRBJ2-3, with TRBD2 matching 13 bases. The CDR3 runs to 16 residues. J was trimmed by 9 bases and V by 1 base; bases with no gene match: 7. Germline V CDR1 and CDR2: SGHAT, FQNNGV.